These T cell receptor beta chains were read from a single sample in a study of glioma-infiltrating T cells after dendritic cell vaccination. The assay was immunoSEQ multiplex PCR, and TCRdb's table has in-frame clones only and misses some. The sample consists of tens of thousands of clones, roughly 87% of them appearing once. This sample comprised blood, obtained after dendritic cell vaccination. All receptors derive from a human donor with glioblastoma. CDR3s include the opening cysteine and the closing phenylalanine or tryptophan. A D gene is named only where the DNA matches it firmly. Some rows mark clone size as missing; the rest say once, few, many or name a class of expanded clone.

v_gene,abundance,j_gene,d_gene,CDR3nt,CDR3aa
TRBV4-1,NA,TRBJ2-1,TRBD2,TGCGCCAGCAGCCAAGATCGGACTAGCGGGATATACAATGAGCAGTTCTTC,CASSQDRTSGIYNEQFF
TRBV5-6,once,TRBJ2-5,NA,TGTGCCAGCAGCTTACTACTGACAGAGACCCAGTACTTC,CASSLLLTETQYF
TRBV5-1,NA,TRBJ1-4,NA,TGCGCCAGCAGCTTGAGTTGGGGGCAAAGGGGTGAAAAACTGTTTTTT,CASSLSWGQRGEKLFF
TRBV4-2,NA,TRBJ2-3,NA,TGTGCCAGCAGCCAAGTCGGGGACTCGACAGATACGCAGTATTTT,CASSQVGDSTDTQYF
TRBV5-8,once,TRBJ2-1,TRBD2,TGTGCCAGCAGCCGCGGGACTAGCGGAGTCAATGAGCAGTTCTTC,CASSRGTSGVNEQFF
TRBV10-3,NA,TRBJ1-4,NA,TGTGCCATCCGGCCGGGGGAAGATGAAAAACTGTTTTTT,CAIRPGEDEKLFF
TRBV27,once,TRBJ2-7,NA,TGTGCCAGCGCCCGAGTGAGGGACTACGAGCAGTACTTC,CASARVRDYEQYF
TRBV19,NA,TRBJ2-5,TRBD2,TGTGCCAGTAGTATGGTACTAGCGGGAGTGGAGACCCAGTACTTC,CASSMVLAGVETQYF
TRBV19,once,TRBJ1-1,NA,TGTGCCAGTAGTCCCCGACTGGGGAACACTGAAGCTTTCTTT,CASSPRLGNTEAFF
TRBV29-1,NA,TRBJ2-1,NA,TGCAGCGTGCCCGCCGGGACTGAGAAGTTCTTC,CSVPAGTEKFF
TRBV7-8,NA,TRBJ1-6,TRBD1,TGTGCCAGCAGCTTACGGGGCAGGGGGAATAATTCACCCCTCCACTTT,CASSLRGRGNNSPLHF
TRBV9,NA,TRBJ2-3,TRBD1,TGTGCCAGCAGCGTCCCGGGACAGCTTAGCACAGATACGCAGTATTTT,CASSVPGQLSTDTQYF
TRBV5-5,NA,TRBJ2-1,NA,TGTGCCAGCAGCTTGGCTGGGGGCTCCCAAATAAAGCAGTTCTTC,CASSLAGGSQIKQFF
TRBV2,NA,TRBJ2-5,TRBD1,TGTGCCAGCAACCCGGGACAGGGCCGAGGAGAGACCCAGTACTTC,CASNPGQGRGETQYF
TRBV27,once,TRBJ2-6,TRBD1,TGTGCCAGCAGCCTGGGACAGGGGACCCCTGGGGCCAACGTCCTGACTTTC,CASSLGQGTPGANVLTF
TRBV9,NA,TRBJ1-3,TRBD1,TGTGCCAGCAGCGTAGGACAGGGTGTCGGATCTGGAAACACCATATATTTT,CASSVGQGVGSGNTIYF
TRBV10-1,NA,TRBJ1-2,TRBD1,TGCGCCAGCAGCCGGGACAGAAGCTATGGCTACACCTTC,CASSRDRSYGYTF
TRBV7-9,NA,TRBJ1-6,TRBD1,TGTGCCAGCAGCTTAGCTTGGGACAGTAATTCACCCCTCCACTTT,CASSLAWDSNSPLHF
TRBV5-5,NA,TRBJ1-5,TRBD1,TGTGCCAGCAGCAAGGGGACAGGGGGAGATCCTAGCAATCAGCCCCAGCATTTT,CASSKGTGGDPSNQPQHF
TRBV30,NA,TRBJ2-1,NA,TGTGCCTGGACCGGTCCGGGACTTGTCTCCTACAATGAGCAGTTCTTC,CAWTGPGLVSYNEQFF
TRBV9,NA,TRBJ1-2,TRBD1,TGTGCCAGCAGCCGGACAGGCACCCCTAACTATGGCTACACCTTC,CASSRTGTPNYGYTF
TRBV12-5,NA,TRBJ2-1,TRBD2,TGTGCTAGTGGTTTGTCTCGGACTAGCGGAAACAATGAGCAGTTCTTC,CASGLSRTSGNNEQFF
TRBV9,once,TRBJ2-7,TRBD2,TGTGCCAGCAGCGAGGGACCGGGACTAGCGGGGTACGAGCAGTACTTC,CASSEGPGLAGYEQYF
TRBV7-2,NA,TRBJ2-1,TRBD1,TGTGCCAGCAGCCCACAGGGGGCGGACAATGAGCAGTTCTTC,CASSPQGADNEQFF
TRBV19,few,TRBJ1-2,TRBD1,TGTGCCAGTAGTGCATCGGGACAGACCTATGGCTACACCTTC,CASSASGQTYGYTF
TRBV19,few,TRBJ1-1,NA,TGTGCCAGTAGCCCGCGGCTGAACACTGAAGCTTTCTTT,CASSPRLNTEAFF
TRBV5-6,NA,TRBJ1-5,NA,TGTGCCAGCAGCTTCAGGGGAGAGGGCCAGCCCCAGCATTTT,CASSFRGEGQPQHF
TRBV7-9,NA,TRBJ2-2,TRBD2,TGTGCCAGCAGCTTACAGTTAGCGGGGACCGGGGAGCTGTTTTTT,CASSLQLAGTGELFF
TRBV7-8,NA,TRBJ1-5,TRBD1,TGTGCCAGCAGCTTGGACAGGGGGGGTGGGCAGCCCCAGCATTTT,CASSLDRGGGQPQHF
TRBV2,NA,TRBJ2-2,NA,TGTGCCAGCAGTGAACCACAGGTTGCCGGGGAGCTGTTTTTT,CASSEPQVAGELFF
TRBV2,once,TRBJ1-1,NA,TGTGCCAGCAGATTAATGAGCACTGAAGCTTTCTTT,CASRLMSTEAFF
TRBV2,NA,TRBJ2-7,TRBD1,TGTGCCAGCAGTGAAGCGTACTCGACAGGGTTCGCCTACGAGCAGTACTTC,CASSEAYSTGFAYEQYF
TRBV6-5,NA,TRBJ2-1,NA,TGTGCCAGCAGTTACCCCGGGGACTACAATGAGCAGTTCTTC,CASSYPGDYNEQFF
TRBV6-4,few,TRBJ2-7,NA,TGTGCCAGCAGTGACAGGGGGGGGCAGGGGGCCCACGAGCAGTACTTC,CASSDRGGQGAHEQYF
TRBV4-1,NA,TRBJ2-5,TRBD1,TGCGCCAGCAGTCCGGGACAGGGGCCAACTCAAGAGACCCAGTACTTC,CASSPGQGPTQETQYF